The 12 T cell receptor beta chains presented below share a single source sample, sequenced in a study of response to subunit inactivated influenza vaccine. One entry per CDR3 protein results from TCRdb running MiXCR on the RT-PCR reads. The sample lists more than 450,000 distinct CDR3 sequences, around 11% occurring once. These same data were also listed under a study on T cells expressing NK-cell markers. Turning to that study: What made the TCR beta cDNA was 5'RACE template switching with UMIs.

The sample here was PBMCs from blood, taken on the day of vaccination. These receptors were collected from a man aged 50 or older who received an inactivated influenza vaccine.

This clonotype was counted only a few times. The chain couples TRBV20-1 to TRBJ2-7; D possibly uses TRBD1 or TRBD2 (5 bases each). Germline CDR1 is DFQATT and CDR2 is SNEGSKA (reference sequence). The CDR3 runs to 15 residues. Trimming cost V 0 bases and J 2 bases, with 14 bases left between them. In nucleotides, the CDR3 is TGCAGTGCTAGAGATTTTAGGGACGGAACCTACGAGCAGTACTTC. Its translation: CSARDFRDGTYEQYF.

This clonotype was counted many times. In DNA, the CDR3 is TGCAGTGCTAGAGGTTGGCTAGCGGAAAACATTCAGTACTTC. This codes for CSARGWLAENIQYF. The chain is built from TRBV20-1 and TRBJ2-4; 7 bases agree with TRBD2. V gave up 1 base and J gave up 5 bases; unmatched junction bases: 5. The germline V gene has CDR1 DFQATT and CDR2 SNEGSKA (reference sequence). The CDR3 has 14 residues.

V gene TRBV2 combines with J gene TRBJ2-1; possible D gene TRBD2, 5 bases. V dropped 5 bases and J dropped 4 bases, with 12 bases sitting between them. This CDR3 has 14 residues. Germline V lookup: CDR1 SNHLY, CDR2 FYNNEI. The DNA for the CDR3 is TGTGCCAGCAGTAAAACTAGAGGATACAATGAGCAGTTCTTC. Protein sequence: CASSKTRGYNEQFF.

The chain recombines TRBV14 with TRBJ2-2, with D possibly matching TRBD2 (5 bases). Germline CDR1 SGHDN, CDR2 FVKESK. V dropped 4 bases and J dropped 7 bases, with 13 bases sitting between them. This CDR3 contains 14 residues. CDR3 coding DNA: TGTGCCAGCAGCCTCCTTCGGGGAAGCGGGGAGCTGTTTTTT. This gives the protein CASSLLRGSGELFF. The entire variable domain, with the rest obtained from reference TRBV14 and TRBJ2-2, is as follows: EAGVTQFPSHSVIEKGQTVTLRCDPISGHDNLYWYRRVMGKEIKFLLHFVKESKQDESGMPNNRFLAERTGGTYSTLKVQPAELEDSGVYFCASSLLRGSGELFFGEGSRLTVL.

This clonotype was counted between two and nine times. Its ends do not fully match the called genes, so a read error is possible. The chain is built from TRBV7-3 and TRBJ2-3, with TRBD1 matching over 7 bases. CDR1 is SGHTA, CDR2 FQGTGA, per germline. This CDR3 contains 15 residues. CDR3 in amino acids: CASGFGTAFTDTQYF. The DNA of the CDR3 is TGTGCCAGCGGCTTCGGGACAGCTTTCACAGATACGCAGTATTTT.

About this clonotype: Its ends do not fully match the called genes, so a read error is possible. The gene calls are TRBV7-7 and TRBJ2-3; 8 positions agree with TRBD2. CDR1 and CDR2 (germline): SSHAT, FNYEAQ (reference sequence). The CDR3 has 14 amino acids. In DNA form, the CDR3 reads TGTGCTAGCAGCCAGAATGCGGGGGGAGATACGCAGTATTTT. It is translated as CASSQNAGGDTQYF.

This clonotype showed up just a few times. The gene calls are TRBV20-1 and TRBJ2-7; no clear D gene. Trimming shortened V by 6 bases and J by 5 bases, and 11 bases separated the two germline ends. The germline CDR1 and CDR2 sequences are DFQATT and SNEGSKA (reference sequence). This CDR3 comprises 11 residues. The CDR3 protein is CSAAIINEQYF. In nucleotides, the CDR3 is TGCAGTGCCGCCATAATAAACGAGCAGTACTTC.

This clonotype was seen only a few times. V is TRBV28 and J is TRBJ2-7; 7 nucleotides line up with TRBD2. The CDR3 has 14 amino acids. V was pared by 3 bases and J by 3 bases, with 5 bases of the junction left unmatched. The germline CDR1 and CDR2 sequences are MDHEN and SYDVKM. The CDR3 loop is CASSFVGGGYEQYF. In DNA form, the CDR3 reads TGTGCCAGCAGTTTCGTGGGGGGGGGCTACGAGCAGTACTTC.

V usage is TRBV4-1 and J usage is TRBJ2-3; no firm D call. Germline V lookup: CDR1 MGHRA, CDR2 YSYEKL. The CDR3 is 13 residues long. The V gene lost 2 bases and the J gene lost 3 bases, with 6 bases spanning the gap. CDR3 sequence reads: CASSQMGTDTQYF. CDR3 nucleotide sequence: TGCGCCAGCAGCCAAATGGGAACAGATACGCAGTATTTT.

The chain carries TRBV10-2 and TRBJ2-7, with D perhaps being TRBD1 or TRBD2 (5 bases each). V was trimmed by 5 bases and J by 3 bases, leaving 14 bases between them. CDR1 and CDR2 from the germline V gene are WSHSY and SAAADI. This CDR3 has 14 residues. The CDR3 reads CASSRDPKYYEQYF. CDR3 nucleotide sequence: TGCGCCAGCAGTCGGGACCCAAAATACTACGAGCAGTACTTC.

This sequence joins TRBV5-6 and TRBJ2-1, with TRBD2 as a possible D gene (6 bases). The CDR3 runs 15 residues. CDR1 is SGHDT, CDR2 YYEEEE, per germline. V gave up 2 bases and J gave up 7 bases, with 16 bases separating them. CDR3 sequence (DNA): TGTGCCAGCAGCTTTAACGGGGGTGCGGTTAATGAGCAGTTCTTC. This translates into CASSFNGGAVNEQFF.

This clonotype was detected ten times or more. The V gene is TRBV20-1, the J gene TRBJ1-4, with 8 bases lining up with TRBD1. The CDR3 sequence is 13 residues long. Germline V lookup: CDR1 DFQATT, CDR2 SNEGSKA (reference sequence). The ends lost 6 bases at V and 4 bases at J; junction bases unmatched: 4. This CDR3 reads CSATTGVNEKLFF. Here the CDR3 DNA reads TGCAGTGCCACGACAGGGGTTAATGAAAAACTGTTTTTT.